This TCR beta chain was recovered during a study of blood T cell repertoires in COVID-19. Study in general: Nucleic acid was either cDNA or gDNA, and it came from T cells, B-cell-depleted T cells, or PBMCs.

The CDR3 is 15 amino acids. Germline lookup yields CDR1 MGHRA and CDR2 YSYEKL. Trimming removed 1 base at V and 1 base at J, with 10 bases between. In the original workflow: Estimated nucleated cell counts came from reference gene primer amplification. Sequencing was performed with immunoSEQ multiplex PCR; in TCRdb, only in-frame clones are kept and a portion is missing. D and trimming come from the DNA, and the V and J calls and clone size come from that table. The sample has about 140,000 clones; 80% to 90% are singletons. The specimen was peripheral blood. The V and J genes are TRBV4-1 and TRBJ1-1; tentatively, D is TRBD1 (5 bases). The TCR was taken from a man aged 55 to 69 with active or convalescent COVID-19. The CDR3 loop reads CASSQASGGNTEAFF. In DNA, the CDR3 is TGCGCCAGCAGCCAAGCTTCGGGGGGGAACACTGAAGCTTTCTTT.